This TCR beta chain was recovered during a study of persistence of HIV-infected CD4 T cells. Per germline, CDR1 KGHDR and CDR2 SFDVKD. Trimming pared 5 bases from V and 8 bases from J, leaving 20 bases between. The CDR3 covers 15 residues. Details on this clone: Antigen: not known.

The libraries were made with immunoSEQ version 4 in survey mode. Genomic DNA was diluted to around 10 ng/uL, up to 1 ug per sample. The table came from immunoSEQ multiplex PCR; TCRdb's copy has only in-frame clones and leaves some out. Counted here are 45,000 or so clones, approximately 90% occurring once; the ten biggest clones make up over 0.45%. General study points: TCRbeta richness was lower in CMV- and Gag-responding cells than in anti-CD3/anti-CD28-responding cells. TCR oligoclonality correlated with proviral oligoclonality in the same sorted populations.

Anti-CD3/anti-CD28 beads served as a nonspecific positive control stimulus. Sorting of responding CD4+ T cells relied on upregulated CD40 ligand together with CD69. Donors had undetectable plasma HIV-1 RNA, under 50 copies/mL, for 4+ years. This TCR was sampled from an adult woman with HIV who was CMV-seropositive. This sample comprised CD4+ T cells sorted from PBMCs after 18-hour stimulation, obtained from a patient who received antiretroviral therapy. V is TRBV24-1 and J is TRBJ1-2; possible D gene TRBD1, 5 bases. The CDR3 nucleotides are TGTGCCACCAGTGGGCCCGAACTTCAGGGAGGGGGCTACACCTTC. This codes for CATSGPELQGGGYTF.